The entry that follows covers one T cell receptor (beta chain) sequence. Its antigen target is currently unknown. No base-level quality is on record; no much larger clone is a single base apart. TCRbeta CDR3 regions were amplified from genomic DNA by means of the immunoSEQ Assay, a bias-controlled multiplex PCR. Under the source paper's analysis protocol: The number of nucleated cells in each sample was estimated by amplification of reference gene primers within the assay. Sequence reads were collapsed and filtered to measure the absolute abundance of every unique TCRbeta CDR3 rearrangement. Productive Simpson clonality was computed per sample as the square root of Simpson's diversity index over productive rearrangements. TCRdb obtained this table from immuneACCESS and retained in-frame rearrangements with V and J assigned. These tables miss some clones; where compared with another copy, unresolved V genes account for less than half of the shortfall, and the remainder is unexplained. V and J calls and clone size are as listed in that table; D and trimming were resolved from the DNA. The sample table records hundreds of thousands of clones; about 90% of these occur just once. Roughly 4% of the sample is in the top ten clones.

For this chain, trimming is 1 base at the V end and 6 bases at the J end, and the number of junction bases without a gene match is 9. Reading from cysteine to phenylalanine, the CDR3 counts 16 amino acids. Only the CDR3 part of the read is kept: 48 bases, read in frame from the first base. Per the germline V gene, MGHDK is the CDR1 and SYGVNS is the CDR2. Enrolling through a virtual design, the prospective study's participants ranged in age from roughly 18 to 89 years and lived across some 23 United States geographic areas. Cohort assignment in the prospective study relied on participant-reported clinical history from a screening survey and a study questionnaire. In the prospective study, whole blood, serum and a nasopharyngeal or oropharyngeal swab were collected from each participant by mobile phlebotomists. Prospective study participants could optionally give additional blood draws and questionnaires over a roughly two-month period. Before DNA extraction, blood samples from the prospective study were shipped at room temperature or frozen.

The entry originates in a study of blood T cell repertoires in COVID-19 (dated by TCRdb to 2019 to 2021). For the study in its entirety: Collaborator samples came from the United States, Italy and Spain and covered acute and convalescent phases of COVID-19. Where available, HLA class I and class II types were taken from metadata supplied by the sample provider and were not determined by assay-based typing. Subjects who had been exposed to COVID-19, were actively infected with it, or had recovered from it provided the deeply sampled blood TCRbeta repertoires that made up the dataset. Nearly every sample came with metadata listing a de-identified subject ID, COVID-19 status, age in years and sex. Samples were obtained from the ongoing ImmuneRACE study (first 160 participants) and from over 1,000 subjects provided by 6 global collaborators. The repertoires were released in a freely available public database intended as a resource for research on the immune response to SARS-CoV-2. The material from the prospective study consisted of cDNA or gDNA derived from T cells, B-cell-depleted T cells, or PBMCs. Overall study results and their limits: Clinical and demographic metadata were provided uncurated, with the amount varying by source and participant.

This TCR was recovered from a woman between 25 and 40 years old with acute COVID-19. Sample: PBMCs or T cells enriched from blood (not recorded which). The sequence is built from TRBV25-1 and TRBJ2-1, and 7 bases in between align with TRBD2. DNA sequence: TGTGCCAGCAGTGAATCTGCTAGCGGTCATATCAATGAGCAGTTCTTC. Translated, it reads CASSESASGHINEQFF. The entire variable domain, with the stretches around the CDR3 drawn from the reference TRBV25-1 and TRBJ2-1 proteins, is EADIYQTPRYLVIGTGKKITLECSQTMGHDKMYWYQQDPGMELHLIHYSYGVNSTEKGDLSSESTVSRIRTEHFPLTLESARPSHTSQYLCASSESASGHINEQFFGPGTRLTVL.